This is a list of T cell receptor beta chains from one sample in a study of cytomegalovirus exposure and HLA in healthy donors. The protocol was immunoSEQ multiplex PCR, while the TCRdb copy is restricted to in-frame clones and leaves out a portion. The sample holds roughly 150,000 clones, approximately 82% seen once. Material: PBMCs. These receptors came from a man aged 18 to 30 in good health and CMV-seropositive. The CDR3 runs from the conserved cysteine through the conserved F or W. A D gene is named only where the DNA matches it firmly. Clone sizes are given selectively: once, few, many, or a class where the clone is expanded.

d_call: .
clone_size: once
v_call: TRBV19
j_call: TRBJ2-7
cdr3_nt: TGTGCCAGTAGTATGCTCGGGACAAACTACGAGCAGTACTTC
cdr3_aa: CASSMLGTNYEQYF

d_call: .
clone_size: .
v_call: TRBV6-6
j_call: TRBJ2-7
cdr3_nt: TGTGCCAGCAAAACGGAGGGACCTCCGGCCGAGCAGTACTTC
cdr3_aa: CASKTEGPPAEQYF

d_call: TRBD1
clone_size: few
v_call: TRBV25-1
j_call: TRBJ1-5
cdr3_nt: TGTGCCACTCATTATACAGGGGCGGGCAATCAGCCCCAGCATTTT
cdr3_aa: CATHYTGAGNQPQHF

d_call: .
clone_size: .
v_call: TRBV11-2
j_call: TRBJ1-1
cdr3_nt: TGTGCCAGCAGCCACGGGGACATCATGAACACTGAAGCTTTCTTT
cdr3_aa: CASSHGDIMNTEAFF

d_call: .
clone_size: few
v_call: TRBV28
j_call: TRBJ2-3
cdr3_nt: TGTGCCACCTACGGTGGAGATACGCAGTATTTT
cdr3_aa: CATYGGDTQYF

d_call: TRBD2
clone_size: .
v_call: TRBV28
j_call: TRBJ2-7
cdr3_nt: TGTGCCAGCAGTTCAATGACTAGCGGGAGATCTTTCTACGAGCAGTACTTC
cdr3_aa: CASSSMTSGRSFYEQYF

d_call: TRBD2
clone_size: .
v_call: TRBV29-1
j_call: TRBJ2-2
cdr3_nt: TGCAGCGCTAGGACTAGCGGGGCGACCGGGGAGCTGTTTTTT
cdr3_aa: CSARTSGATGELFF

d_call: TRBD1
clone_size: .
v_call: TRBV29-1
j_call: TRBJ2-5
cdr3_nt: TGCAGCTCCCAGGGGGAGCTCCAAGAGACCCAGTACTTC
cdr3_aa: CSSQGELQETQYF

d_call: .
clone_size: .
v_call: TRBV7-8
j_call: TRBJ1-1
cdr3_nt: TGTGCCAGCAGCCTTTCGAGTGAAGCTTTCTTT
cdr3_aa: CASSLSSEAFF

d_call: .
clone_size: .
v_call: TRBV29-1
j_call: TRBJ2-7
cdr3_nt: TGCAGCGTTTCCTGGCGGGCAAACGAGCAGTACTTC
cdr3_aa: CSVSWRANEQYF

d_call: TRBD2
clone_size: .
v_call: TRBV7-3
j_call: TRBJ2-3
cdr3_nt: TGTGCCAGCAGCCCCGACGGGGGGGGCTATTCCGATACGCAGTATTTT
cdr3_aa: CASSPDGGGYSDTQYF

d_call: TRBD2
clone_size: .
v_call: TRBV7-2
j_call: TRBJ2-2
cdr3_nt: TGTGCCAGCAGCTTCATAGCGGGGAACACCGGGGAGCTGTTTTTT
cdr3_aa: CASSFIAGNTGELFF

d_call: .
clone_size: .
v_call: TRBV10-3
j_call: TRBJ2-7
cdr3_nt: TGTGCCATCAGTGAGTCTGCAGGGACTGTCTACGAGCAGTACTTC
cdr3_aa: CAISESAGTVYEQYF

d_call: .
clone_size: .
v_call: TRBV19
j_call: TRBJ2-2
cdr3_nt: TGTGCCAGTCTCCACAGAAACACCGGGGAGCTGTTTTTT
cdr3_aa: CASLHRNTGELFF

d_call: .
clone_size: .
v_call: TRBV18
j_call: TRBJ2-3
cdr3_nt: TGTGCCAGCTCACCACTGGACAGTCGCACAGATACGCAGTATTTT
cdr3_aa: CASSPLDSRTDTQYF

d_call: .
clone_size: .
v_call: TRBV9
j_call: TRBJ2-3
cdr3_nt: TGTGCCAGCAGCCCCCGGCGGGATACCGTCACAGATACGCAGTATTTT
cdr3_aa: CASSPRRDTVTDTQYF

d_call: TRBD2
clone_size: .
v_call: TRBV27
j_call: TRBJ2-1
cdr3_nt: TGTGCCAGCAGTTCTAGCGGGAGTGACTACAATGAGCAGTTCTTC
cdr3_aa: CASSSSGSDYNEQFF

d_call: .
clone_size: .
v_call: TRBV2
j_call: TRBJ2-2
cdr3_nt: TGTGCCAGCAGATCACCAGGGGTCACCGGGGAGCTGTTTTTT
cdr3_aa: CASRSPGVTGELFF

d_call: .
clone_size: .
v_call: TRBV28
j_call: TRBJ1-2
cdr3_nt: TGTGCCAGCAGTTTATCGGCGGCTAACTATGGCTACACCTTC
cdr3_aa: CASSLSAANYGYTF

d_call: TRBD2
clone_size: .
v_call: TRBV5-1
j_call: TRBJ2-7
cdr3_nt: TGCGCCAGCAGCTTGGGAAATACGGGACTAGCGGTCGAGCAGTACTTC
cdr3_aa: CASSLGNTGLAVEQYF

d_call: .
clone_size: .
v_call: TRBV28
j_call: TRBJ1-5
cdr3_nt: TGTGCCAGCAGTTCCAGACTCGTAAATCAGCCCCAGCATTTT
cdr3_aa: CASSSRLVNQPQHF

d_call: .
clone_size: .
v_call: TRBV27
j_call: TRBJ1-1
cdr3_nt: TGTGCCAGCAGTTTGTTTGGCGGGCCAAACACTGAAGCTTTCTTT
cdr3_aa: CASSLFGGPNTEAFF

d_call: .
clone_size: .
v_call: TRBV27
j_call: TRBJ2-3
cdr3_nt: TGTGCCAGCAGCCCAGGATTTTCCGATACGCAGTATTTT
cdr3_aa: CASSPGFSDTQYF